This TCR beta chain was profiled in a study of spatial heterogeneity in lung cancer. Overall study: For the average unique TCR and UMI combination, more than 8.5 occurrences appeared in raw reads.

General study results and limits: Tumoral mutation counts were tracked by counts of expanded intratumoral alpha and beta TCRs.

This clonotype was picked up many times. Antigen specificity is unknown. Each CDR3 protein is one row after TCRdb ran MiXCR on the 5' RACE reads. This table holds over 10,000 distinct CDR3 sequences, around 5% found once. The V segment lost 2 bases and the J segment 7 bases; nucleotides outside the gene matches: 8. Germline V gives CDR1 SNHLY, CDR2 FYNNEI. The length of the CDR3 is 14 residues. Indicated time point: sample taken at primary tumor resection. J is TRBJ2-7 and V is TRBV2; TRBD1 matches 7 bases. The sequencing here drew on lung tumor tissue, taken at surgery. The TCR originated in a male donor with early-stage non-small cell lung cancer. CDR3 protein: CASSERQGVGEQYF. CDR3 in DNA: TGTGCCAGCAGTGAACGTCAGGGGGTAGGTGAGCAGTACTTC.